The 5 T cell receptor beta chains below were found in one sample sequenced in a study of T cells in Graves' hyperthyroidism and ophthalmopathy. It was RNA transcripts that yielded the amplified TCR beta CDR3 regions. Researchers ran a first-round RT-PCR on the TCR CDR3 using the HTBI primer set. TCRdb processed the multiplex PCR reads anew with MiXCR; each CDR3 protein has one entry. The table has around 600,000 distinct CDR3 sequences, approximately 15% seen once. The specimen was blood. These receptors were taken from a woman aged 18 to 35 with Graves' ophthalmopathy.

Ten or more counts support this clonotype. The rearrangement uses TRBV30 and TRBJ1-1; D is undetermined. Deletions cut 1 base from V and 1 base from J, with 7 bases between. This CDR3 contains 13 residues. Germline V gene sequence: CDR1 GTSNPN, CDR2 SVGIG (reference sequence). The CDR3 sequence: CAWSGETNTEAFF. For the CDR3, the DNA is TGTGCCTGGAGTGGGGAGACGAACACTGAAGCTTTCTTT.

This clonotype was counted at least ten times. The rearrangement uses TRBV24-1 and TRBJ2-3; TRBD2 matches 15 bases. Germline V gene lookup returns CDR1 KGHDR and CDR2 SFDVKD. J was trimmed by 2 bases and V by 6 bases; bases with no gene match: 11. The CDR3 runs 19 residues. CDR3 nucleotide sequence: TGTGCCACCAGTCCAGCCCCGGGACTAGCGGGAGGACTCACAGATACGCAGTATTTT. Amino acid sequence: CATSPAPGLAGGLTDTQYF.

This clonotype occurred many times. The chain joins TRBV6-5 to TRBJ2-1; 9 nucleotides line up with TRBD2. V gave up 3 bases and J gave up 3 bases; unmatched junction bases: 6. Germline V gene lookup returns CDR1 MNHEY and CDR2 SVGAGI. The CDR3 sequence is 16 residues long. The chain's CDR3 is CASSYRGRVNYNEQFF. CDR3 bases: TGTGCCAGCAGTTATCGCGGGAGGGTTAACTACAATGAGCAGTTCTTC.

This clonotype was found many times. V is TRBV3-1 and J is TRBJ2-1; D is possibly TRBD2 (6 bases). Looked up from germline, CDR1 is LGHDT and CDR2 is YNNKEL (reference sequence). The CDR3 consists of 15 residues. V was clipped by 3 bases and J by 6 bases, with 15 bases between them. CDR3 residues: CASSQGPPGVNEQFF. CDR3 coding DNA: TGTGCCAGCAGCCAGGGCCCCCCGGGGGTCAATGAGCAGTTCTTC.

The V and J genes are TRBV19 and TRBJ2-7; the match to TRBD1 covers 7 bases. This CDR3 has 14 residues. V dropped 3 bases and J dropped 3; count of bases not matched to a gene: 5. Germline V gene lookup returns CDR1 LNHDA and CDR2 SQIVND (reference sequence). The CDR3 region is CASSIRDSIYEQYF. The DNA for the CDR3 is TGTGCCAGTAGTATCCGGGACAGCATCTACGAGCAGTACTTC. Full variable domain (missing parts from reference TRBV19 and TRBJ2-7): DGGITQSPKYLFRKEGQNVTLSCEQNLNHDAMYWYRQDPGQGLRLIYYSQIVNDFQKGDIAEGYSVSREKKESFPLTVTSAQKNPTAFYLCASSIRDSIYEQYFGPGTRLTVT.